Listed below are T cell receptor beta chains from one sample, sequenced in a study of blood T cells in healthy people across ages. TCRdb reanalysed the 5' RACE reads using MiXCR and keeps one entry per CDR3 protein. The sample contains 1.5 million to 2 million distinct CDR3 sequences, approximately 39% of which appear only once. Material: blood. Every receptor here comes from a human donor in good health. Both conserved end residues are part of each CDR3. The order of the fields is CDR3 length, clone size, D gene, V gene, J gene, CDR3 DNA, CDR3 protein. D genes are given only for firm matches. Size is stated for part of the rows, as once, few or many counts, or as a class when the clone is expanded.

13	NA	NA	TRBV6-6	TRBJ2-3	TGTGCCAGCACTCTCTGGCCAATAGATACGCAGTATTTT	CASTLWPIDTQYF
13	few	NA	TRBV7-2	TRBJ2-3	TGTGCCAGCAGCCCTCCGGTTGGGCGGACGCAGTATTTT	CASSPPVGRTQYF
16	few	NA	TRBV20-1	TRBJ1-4	TGCAGTGCTAGACCCAGGGGTGCAGTTCAAAATGAAAAACTGTTTTTT	CSARPRGAVQNEKLFF
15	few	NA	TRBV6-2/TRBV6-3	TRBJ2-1	TGTGCCAGCAGTGATGCCGTAAGCTCCTACAATGAGCAGTTCTTC	CASSDAVSSYNEQFF
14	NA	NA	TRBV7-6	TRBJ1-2	TGTGCCAGCAGGCCCCTAACAGGGTGGTATGGCTACACCTTC	CASRPLTGWYGYTF
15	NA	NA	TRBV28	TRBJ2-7	TGTGCCAGCAGTTTCCCCGGGACAAACTGGGGCGAGCAGTACTTC	CASSFPGTNWGEQYF
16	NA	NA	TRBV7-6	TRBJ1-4	TGTGCCAGCAGCTCCGGGCCCGATGCAACTAATGAAAAACTGTTTTTT	CASSSGPDATNEKLFF
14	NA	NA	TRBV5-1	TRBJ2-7	TGCGCCAGCAGCGAAGGGGACAACAACTACGAGCAGTACTTC	CASSEGDNNYEQYF
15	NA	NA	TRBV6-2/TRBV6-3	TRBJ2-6	TGTGCCAGCAGTCCACGAAGGGGGGGGGTCAGCGTCCTGACTTTC	CASSPRRGGVSVLTF
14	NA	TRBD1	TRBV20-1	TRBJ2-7	TGCAGTGCTTTCCGGACAGGGAATTACTACGAGCAGTACTTC	CSAFRTGNYYEQYF
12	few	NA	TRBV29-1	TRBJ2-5	TGCAGCGTTGGCAGGCAGGGGGAGACCCAGTACTTC	CSVGRQGETQYF
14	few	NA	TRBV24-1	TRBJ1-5	TGTGCCACCAGTGACAGGCAAAGCAATCAGCCCCAGCATTTT	CATSDRQSNQPQHF
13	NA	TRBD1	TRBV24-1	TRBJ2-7	TGTGCCACCAGTGATTGGGGACAGGGGGAGCAGTACTTC	CATSDWGQGEQYF
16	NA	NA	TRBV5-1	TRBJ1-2	TGCGCCAGCAGCCTCCGGGACGAAAGACTCGGGTATGGCTACACCTTC	CASSLRDERLGYGYTF
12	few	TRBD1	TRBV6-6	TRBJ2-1	TGTGCCAGCACCAGGGGGTACAATGAGCAGTTCTTC	CASTRGYNEQFF